These T cell receptor beta chains were read from a single sample in a study of control samples from healthy donors and cancer patients. Profiled with immunoSEQ multiplex PCR; TCRdb holds only in-frame clones, not every one. This sample has around 89,000 clones, with approximately 82% found just once. Specimen: blood. The source is a woman aged 55-70 years in good health. CDR3s include the opening cysteine and the closing phenylalanine or tryptophan. D genes are given only for firm matches. Only part of the rows carry a size: once, few, many, or a class if the clone is expanded.

j_call | d_call | v_call | clone_size | cdr3_nt | cdr3_aa
TRBJ2-7 | NA | TRBV14 | NA | TGTGCCAGCAGCCTATACTACGAGCAGTACTTC | CASSLYYEQYF
TRBJ2-3 | NA | TRBV3-1/TRBV3-2 | NA | TGTGCCAGCAGCCAAGAGCTCTGGGATACGCAGTATTTT | CASSQELWDTQYF
TRBJ1-2 | TRBD1 | TRBV28 | NA | TGTGCCAGCAAGGGACAGGGAAACTATGGCTACACCTTC | CASKGQGNYGYTF
TRBJ2-3 | TRBD2 | TRBV6-2/TRBV6-3 | NA | TGTGCCAGCAGTACACCCCGGCGGGGGGAGGCAGATACGCAGTATTTT | CASSTPRRGEADTQYF
TRBJ2-1 | TRBD2 | TRBV14 | NA | TGTGCCAGCAGCCAGGGCGGGGGAGCCAACCGGTACAATGAGCAGTTCTTC | CASSQGGGANRYNEQFF
TRBJ1-1 | NA | TRBV9 | NA | TGTGCCAGCAGCGTAGCGAGTTTGGGATACGGGGGAACTGAAGCTTTCTTT | CASSVASLGYGGTEAFF
TRBJ2-7 | TRBD2 | TRBV19 | NA | TGTGCCATTTGGGGGATCCCTTTAAAGCGGGAACCCTACGAGCAGTACTTC | CAIWGIPLKREPYEQYF
TRBJ2-5 | NA | TRBV18 | NA | TGTGCCAGCTCACCACCGACTGAGACCCAGTACTTC | CASSPPTETQYF
TRBJ2-7 | NA | TRBV7-2 | NA | TGTGCCAGCAGCTTAGCTCCAGCCCCCTACGAGCAGTACTTC | CASSLAPAPYEQYF
TRBJ1-5 | NA | TRBV5-1 | NA | TGCGCCAGCAGCTTTAATCAGCCCCAGCATTTT | CASSFNQPQHF
TRBJ2-3 | NA | TRBV27 | NA | TGTGCCAGCAGTTTGCGGGGATATGAGCGGAGCTCTAGCACAGATACGCAGTATTTT | CASSLRGYERSSSTDTQYF
TRBJ2-1 | TRBD2 | TRBV3-1/TRBV3-2 | NA | TGTGCCAGCAGCCAAGGTATAGCGGGGTTATCCTACAATGAGCAGTTCTTC | CASSQGIAGLSYNEQFF
TRBJ2-7 | NA | TRBV5-1 | NA | TGCGCCAGCAGCAGTTCGGCCGGGACTGGAACCTACGAGCAGTACTTC | CASSSSAGTGTYEQYF
TRBJ2-5 | NA | TRBV5-1 | NA | TGCGCCAGCAGCTTTGAGGGCCGAGGGGAGACCCAGTACTTC | CASSFEGRGETQYF
TRBJ2-1 | NA | TRBV4-1 | NA | TGCGCCAGCAGCCAAGAAGTGGGGGGTGGGGTCAATGAGCAGTTCTTC | CASSQEVGGGVNEQFF
TRBJ2-1 | NA | TRBV29-1 | NA | TGCAGCGTTGAAATCGGGAGTTACGTCAATGAGCAGTTCTTC | CSVEIGSYVNEQFF
TRBJ1-3 | NA | TRBV19 | NA | TGTGCCAGTAGTATGTTTCTAGGAAACACCATATATTTT | CASSMFLGNTIYF
TRBJ2-6 | NA | TRBV19 | once | TGTGCCAGTAGTATAGCCTGGCAGGGGTCTGGGGCCAACGTCCTGACTTTC | CASSIAWQGSGANVLTF
TRBJ2-2 | NA | TRBV6-5 | NA | TGTGCCAGCAGGAGACTAGTCTCTGGCGGGGAGCTGTTTTTT | CASRRLVSGGELFF
TRBJ2-1 | TRBD2 | TRBV29-1 | NA | TGCAGCGTTGAAGAAAGAAGGACTAGCGGGAGACACAATGAGCAGTTCTTC | CSVEERRTSGRHNEQFF
TRBJ1-4 | NA | TRBV4-1 | NA | TGCGCCAGCAGCCAAGATACAGGGATCGTGGTGTTTTTT | CASSQDTGIVVFF
TRBJ2-7 | TRBD2 | TRBV5-1 | NA | TGCGCCAGCAGCTCTCAAAGAGGGAGGGCCGATAACGAGCAGTACTTC | CASSSQRGRADNEQYF
TRBJ2-4 | TRBD2 | TRBV5-1 | NA | TGCGCCAGCAGCTTGCTGGCGGGGGGGGCCAAAAACATTCAGTACTTC | CASSLLAGGAKNIQYF
TRBJ2-7 | NA | TRBV2 | NA | TGTGCCAGCTTGACCGGGACCATCATCTACGAGCAGTACTTC | CASLTGTIIYEQYF
TRBJ1-5 | NA | TRBV5-4 | NA | TGTGCCAGCAGCTTGGACAGTCATCAGCCCCAGCATTTT | CASSLDSHQPQHF
TRBJ1-4 | TRBD1 | TRBV19 | NA | TGTGCCAGTAGTCTCGACAGGGGGAACTCATATGAAAAACTGTTTTTT | CASSLDRGNSYEKLFF
TRBJ2-3 | NA | TRBV28 | NA | TGTGCCAGCAGTTCACGTACAGATACGCAGTATTTT | CASSSRTDTQYF
TRBJ2-1 | NA | TRBV5-1 | NA | TGCGCCAGCAGCTTGGGAGCCAACAACAATGAGCAGTTCTTC | CASSLGANNNEQFF
TRBJ2-1 | NA | TRBV9 | NA | TGTGCCAGCACCCCTAGGGGGAACTCCTACAATGAGCAGTTCTTC | CASTPRGNSYNEQFF
TRBJ1-4 | NA | TRBV19 | NA | TGTGCCAGTAGATCCAGCCGGGGACCAACTAATGAAAAACTGTTTTTT | CASRSSRGPTNEKLFF
TRBJ1-2 | NA | TRBV5-1 | NA | TGCGCCAGCAGCTTGGCCGTTAACTATGGCTACACCTTC | CASSLAVNYGYTF
TRBJ2-7 | NA | TRBV6-6 | NA | TGTGCCGTCTATCAGGGGAGGGATTACGAGCAGTACTTC | CAVYQGRDYEQYF
TRBJ2-3 | TRBD2 | TRBV13 | NA | TGTGCCAGCAGCATAGCGGGAGGGGGGACAGATACGCAGTATTTT | CASSIAGGGTDTQYF
TRBJ1-3 | NA | TRBV2 | NA | TGTGCCAGCAGTGAGGAGATTGTCAGGTCCGCTGGAAACACCATATATTTT | CASSEEIVRSAGNTIYF
TRBJ2-7 | NA | TRBV18 | NA | TGTGCCAGCTCACCTCCGGGCAGTCTAGCGTACGAGCAGTACTTC | CASSPPGSLAYEQYF
TRBJ2-4 | TRBD2 | TRBV5-4 | NA | TGTGCCAGCTCGAACGAGCCGCAGCGGGGGGGAATTCAGTACTTC | CASSNEPQRGGIQYF
TRBJ2-1 | NA | TRBV11-2 | NA | TGTGCCAGCAGCTTACGGAGCGGCGATTACAATGAGCAGTTCTTC | CASSLRSGDYNEQFF
TRBJ2-7 | NA | TRBV11-2 | NA | TGTGCCAGCCGAAGGGGATTCGAGCAGTACTTC | CASRRGFEQYF
TRBJ2-4 | NA | TRBV5-4 | NA | TGTGCCACTCAAGAGGGACTCCCCAAAAACATTCAGTACTTC | CATQEGLPKNIQYF
TRBJ2-5 | TRBD2 | TRBV9 | NA | TGTGCCAGCAGCCCCGGGGGGTTATCGGGAGAGACCCAGTACTTC | CASSPGGLSGETQYF
TRBJ1-3 | NA | TRBV11-2 | NA | TGTGCCAGCAGCTTCGAAACCACCCCTGGAAACACCATATATTTT | CASSFETTPGNTIYF
TRBJ2-7 | NA | TRBV19 | NA | TGTGCCAGTAGTCTCTTGGGGACAAGTCTCTCCTACGAGCAGTACTTC | CASSLLGTSLSYEQYF
TRBJ2-1 | TRBD2 | TRBV6-2/TRBV6-3 | NA | TGTGCCAGCAGTTACTTAGCGGGGATCAATGAGCAGTTCTTC | CASSYLAGINEQFF
TRBJ2-7 | NA | TRBV3-1/TRBV3-2 | NA | TGTGCCAGCAGCCAAGTCCTGTCGGGCGAGCAGTACTTC | CASSQVLSGEQYF
TRBJ1-6 | NA | TRBV11-3 | NA | TGTGCCAGCAGCTTATCGGGGGGGAATTCACCCCTCCACTTT | CASSLSGGNSPLHF
TRBJ2-3 | TRBD1 | TRBV5-1 | NA | TGCGCCAGCAGCTCTGGACAGGGGACAGATACGCAGTATTTT | CASSSGQGTDTQYF
TRBJ2-1 | TRBD2 | TRBV6-5 | NA | TGTGCCAGCAAATCTAGCGGGGGTTGGGATGAGCAGTTCTTC | CASKSSGGWDEQFF
TRBJ1-1 | TRBD1 | TRBV29-1 | once | TGCAGCGTAAGGGACAGCACTGAAGCTTTCTTT | CSVRDSTEAFF